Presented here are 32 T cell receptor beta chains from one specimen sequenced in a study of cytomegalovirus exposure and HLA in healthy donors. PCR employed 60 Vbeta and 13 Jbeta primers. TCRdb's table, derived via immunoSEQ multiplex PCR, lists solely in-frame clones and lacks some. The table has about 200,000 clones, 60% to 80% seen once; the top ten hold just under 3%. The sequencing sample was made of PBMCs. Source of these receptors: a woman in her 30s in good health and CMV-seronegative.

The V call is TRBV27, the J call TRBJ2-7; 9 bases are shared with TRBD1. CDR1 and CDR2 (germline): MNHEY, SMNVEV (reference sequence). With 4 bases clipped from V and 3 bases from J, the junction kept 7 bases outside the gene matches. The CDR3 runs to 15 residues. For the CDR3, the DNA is TGTGCCAGCAGTTCATCCGGGACAGGGAGCTACGAGCAGTACTTC. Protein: CASSSSGTGSYEQYF.

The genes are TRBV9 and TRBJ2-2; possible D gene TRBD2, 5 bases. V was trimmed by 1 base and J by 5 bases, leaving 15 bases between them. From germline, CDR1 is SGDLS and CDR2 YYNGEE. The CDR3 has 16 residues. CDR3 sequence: CASSVRGAPGTGELFF. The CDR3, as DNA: TGTGCCAGCAGCGTACGGGGAGCCCCCGGAACCGGGGAGCTGTTTTTT.

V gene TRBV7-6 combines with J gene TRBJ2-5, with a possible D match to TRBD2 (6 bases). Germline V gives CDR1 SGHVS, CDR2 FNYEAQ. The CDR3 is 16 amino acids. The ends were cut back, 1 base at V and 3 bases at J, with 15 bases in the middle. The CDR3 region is CASSLVGPGVKETQYF. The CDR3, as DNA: TGTGCCAGCAGCTTAGTTGGTCCGGGGGTTAAAGAGACCCAGTACTTC.

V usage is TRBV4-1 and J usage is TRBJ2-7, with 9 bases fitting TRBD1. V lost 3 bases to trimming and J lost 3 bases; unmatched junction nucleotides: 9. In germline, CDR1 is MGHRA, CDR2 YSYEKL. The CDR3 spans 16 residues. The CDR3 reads CASSQVQGALGYEQYF. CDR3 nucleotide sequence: TGCGCCAGCAGCCAGGTACAGGGGGCATTGGGCTACGAGCAGTACTTC.

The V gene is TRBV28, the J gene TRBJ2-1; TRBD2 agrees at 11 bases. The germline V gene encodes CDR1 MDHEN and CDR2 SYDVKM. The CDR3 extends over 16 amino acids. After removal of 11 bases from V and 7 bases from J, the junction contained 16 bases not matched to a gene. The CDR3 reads CAHAPTSGRYGNEQFF. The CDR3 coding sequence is TGTGCCCACGCACCCACTAGCGGGAGATATGGGAATGAGCAGTTCTTC.

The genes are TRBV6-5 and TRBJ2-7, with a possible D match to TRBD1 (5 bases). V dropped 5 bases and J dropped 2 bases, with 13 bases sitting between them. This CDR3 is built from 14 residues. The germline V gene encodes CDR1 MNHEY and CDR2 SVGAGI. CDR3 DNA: TGTGCCAGCAGTGACCCGACAGCCCCCTACGAGCAGTACTTC. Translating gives CASSDPTAPYEQYF.

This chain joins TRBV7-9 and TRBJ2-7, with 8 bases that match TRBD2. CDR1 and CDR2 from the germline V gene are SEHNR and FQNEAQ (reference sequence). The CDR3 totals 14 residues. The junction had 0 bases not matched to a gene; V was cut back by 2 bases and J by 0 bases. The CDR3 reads CASSLRGGSYEQYF. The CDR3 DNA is TGTGCCAGCAGCTTACGGGGGGGCTCCTACGAGCAGTACTTC.

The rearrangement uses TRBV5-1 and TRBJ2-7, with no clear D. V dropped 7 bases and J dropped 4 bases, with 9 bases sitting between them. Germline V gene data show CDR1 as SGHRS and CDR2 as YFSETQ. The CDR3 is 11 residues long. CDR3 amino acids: CASSLEYEQYF. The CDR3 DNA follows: TGCGCCAGCTCACTCGAATACGAGCAGTACTTC.

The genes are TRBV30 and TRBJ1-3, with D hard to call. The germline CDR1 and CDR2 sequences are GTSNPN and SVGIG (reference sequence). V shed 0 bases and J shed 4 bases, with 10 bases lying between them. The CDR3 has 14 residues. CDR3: CAWSVPGRGNTIYF. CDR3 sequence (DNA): TGTGCCTGGAGTGTACCTGGGAGAGGAAACACCATATATTTT.

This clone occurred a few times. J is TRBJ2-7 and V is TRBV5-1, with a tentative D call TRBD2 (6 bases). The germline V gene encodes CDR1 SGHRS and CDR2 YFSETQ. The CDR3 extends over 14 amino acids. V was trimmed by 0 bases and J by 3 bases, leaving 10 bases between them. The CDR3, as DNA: TGCGCCAGCAGCTTGGGGCAGGACTACTACGAGCAGTACTTC. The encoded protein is CASSLGQDYYEQYF.

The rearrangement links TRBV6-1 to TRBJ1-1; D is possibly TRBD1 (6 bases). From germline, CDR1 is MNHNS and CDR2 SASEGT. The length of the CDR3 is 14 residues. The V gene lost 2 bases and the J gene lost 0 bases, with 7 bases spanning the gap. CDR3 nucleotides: TGTGCCAGCAGTGAACAGGGGATGAACACTGAAGCTTTCTTT. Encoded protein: CASSEQGMNTEAFF.

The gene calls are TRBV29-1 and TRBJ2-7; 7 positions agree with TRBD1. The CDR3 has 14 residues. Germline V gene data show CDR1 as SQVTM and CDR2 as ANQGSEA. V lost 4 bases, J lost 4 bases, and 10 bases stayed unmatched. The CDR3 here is CSVAPGQGVYEQYF. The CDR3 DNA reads TGCAGCGTTGCCCCTGGGCAGGGGGTGTACGAGCAGTACTTC.

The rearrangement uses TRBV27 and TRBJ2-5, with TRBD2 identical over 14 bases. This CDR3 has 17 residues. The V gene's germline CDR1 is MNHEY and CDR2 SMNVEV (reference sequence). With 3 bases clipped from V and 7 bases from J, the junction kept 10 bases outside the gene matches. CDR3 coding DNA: TGTGCCAGCAGTTTCCAAGGGACTAGCGGGAGCCGTGGGACCCAGTACTTC. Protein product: CASSFQGTSGSRGTQYF.

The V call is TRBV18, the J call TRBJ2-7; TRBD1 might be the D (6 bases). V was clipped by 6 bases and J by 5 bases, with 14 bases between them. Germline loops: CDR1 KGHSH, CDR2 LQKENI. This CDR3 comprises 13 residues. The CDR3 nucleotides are TGTGCCAGCTCCTCCTACAGGGCTCACGAGCAGTACTTC. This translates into CASSSYRAHEQYF.

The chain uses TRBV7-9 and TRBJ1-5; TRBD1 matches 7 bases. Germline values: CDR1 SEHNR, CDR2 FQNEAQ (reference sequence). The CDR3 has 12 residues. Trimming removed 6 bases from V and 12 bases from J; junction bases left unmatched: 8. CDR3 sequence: CASSQGVRLQHF. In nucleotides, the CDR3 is TGTGCCAGCAGTCAGGGGGTCCGACTCCAGCATTTT.

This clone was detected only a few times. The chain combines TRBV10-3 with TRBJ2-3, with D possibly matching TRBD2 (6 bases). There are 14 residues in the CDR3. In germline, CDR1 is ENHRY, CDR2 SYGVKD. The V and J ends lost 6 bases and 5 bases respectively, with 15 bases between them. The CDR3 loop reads CAIRADGGRDTQYF. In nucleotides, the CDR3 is TGTGCCATCAGGGCAGACGGGGGTCGAGATACGCAGTATTTT.

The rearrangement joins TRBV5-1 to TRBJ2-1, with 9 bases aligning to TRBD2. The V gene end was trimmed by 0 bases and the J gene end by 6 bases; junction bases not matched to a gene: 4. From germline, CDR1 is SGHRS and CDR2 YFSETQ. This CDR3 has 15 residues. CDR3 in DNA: TGCGCCAGCAGCTTGGATAGCGGGAGCAGCAATGAGCAGTTCTTC. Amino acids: CASSLDSGSSNEQFF.

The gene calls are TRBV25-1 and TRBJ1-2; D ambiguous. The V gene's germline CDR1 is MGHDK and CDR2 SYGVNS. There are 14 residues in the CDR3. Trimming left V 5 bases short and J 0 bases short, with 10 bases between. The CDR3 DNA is TGTGCCAGCAGTCTACTGGTGGCTAACTATGGCTACACCTTC. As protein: CASSLLVANYGYTF.

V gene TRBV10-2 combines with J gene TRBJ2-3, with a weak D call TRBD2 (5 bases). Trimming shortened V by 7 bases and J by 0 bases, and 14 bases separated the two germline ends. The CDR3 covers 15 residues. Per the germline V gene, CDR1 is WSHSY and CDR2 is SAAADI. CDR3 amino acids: CASTGGSASTDTQYF. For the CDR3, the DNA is TGCGCCAGCACAGGCGGGTCAGCTAGCACAGATACGCAGTATTTT.

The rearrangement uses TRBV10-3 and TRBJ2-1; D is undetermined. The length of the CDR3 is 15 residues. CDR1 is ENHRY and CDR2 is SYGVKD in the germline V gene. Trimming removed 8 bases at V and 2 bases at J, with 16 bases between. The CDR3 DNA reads TGTGCCATCTGCGGCGACCCGACCACCTACAATGAGCAGTTCTTC. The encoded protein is CAICGDPTTYNEQFF.

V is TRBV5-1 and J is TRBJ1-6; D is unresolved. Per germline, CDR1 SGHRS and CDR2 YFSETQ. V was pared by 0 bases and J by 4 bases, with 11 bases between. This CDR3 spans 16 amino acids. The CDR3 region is CASSLEAGSYNSPLHF. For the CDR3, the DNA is TGCGCCAGCAGCTTGGAGGCAGGTTCTTATAATTCACCCCTCCACTTT. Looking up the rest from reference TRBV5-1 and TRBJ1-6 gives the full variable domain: KAGVTQTPRYLIKTRGQQVTLSCSPISGHRSVSWYQQTPGQGLQFLFEYFSETQRNKGNFPGRFSGRQFSNSRSEMNVSTLELGDSALYLCASSLEAGSYNSPLHFGNGTRLTVT.

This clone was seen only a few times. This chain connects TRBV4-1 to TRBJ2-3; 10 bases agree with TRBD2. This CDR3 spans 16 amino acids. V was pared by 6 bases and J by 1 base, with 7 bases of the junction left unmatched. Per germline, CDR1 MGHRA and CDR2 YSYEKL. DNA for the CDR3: TGCGCCAGCAGTCCCTCCGGGACTAGCGGCACAGATACGCAGTATTTT. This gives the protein CASSPSGTSGTDTQYF.

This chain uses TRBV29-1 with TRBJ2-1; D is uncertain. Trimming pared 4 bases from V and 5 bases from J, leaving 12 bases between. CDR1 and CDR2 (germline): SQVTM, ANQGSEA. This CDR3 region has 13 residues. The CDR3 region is CSVASSINNEQFF. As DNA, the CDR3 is TGCAGCGTTGCAAGCTCGATAAACAATGAGCAGTTCTTC.

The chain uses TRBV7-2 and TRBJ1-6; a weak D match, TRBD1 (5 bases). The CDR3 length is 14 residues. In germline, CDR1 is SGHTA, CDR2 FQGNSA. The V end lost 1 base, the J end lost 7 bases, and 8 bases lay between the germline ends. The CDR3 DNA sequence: TGTGCCAGCAGCTTAGTCGGACACAATTCACCCCTCCACTTT. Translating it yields CASSLVGHNSPLHF.

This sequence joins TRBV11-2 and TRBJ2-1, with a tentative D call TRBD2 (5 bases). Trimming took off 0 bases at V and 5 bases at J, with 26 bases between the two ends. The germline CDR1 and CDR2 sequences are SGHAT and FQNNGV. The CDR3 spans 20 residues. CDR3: CASSLDFEPEGFPTNNEQFF. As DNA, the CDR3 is TGTGCCAGCAGCTTAGATTTTGAGCCAGAGGGATTCCCCACAAACAATGAGCAGTTCTTC.

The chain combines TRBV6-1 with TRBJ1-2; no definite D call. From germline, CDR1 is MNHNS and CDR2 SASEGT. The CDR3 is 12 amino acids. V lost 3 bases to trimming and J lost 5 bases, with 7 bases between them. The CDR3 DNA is TGTGCCAGCAGTGACAGGTTTTATGGCTACACCTTC. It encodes CASSDRFYGYTF.

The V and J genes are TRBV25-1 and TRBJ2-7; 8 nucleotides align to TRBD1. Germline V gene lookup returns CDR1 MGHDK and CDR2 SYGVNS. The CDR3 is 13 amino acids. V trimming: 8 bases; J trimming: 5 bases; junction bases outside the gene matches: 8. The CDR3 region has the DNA TGTGCCAGCCTAGACAGGGGTATTAACGAGCAGTACTTC. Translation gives CASLDRGINEQYF.

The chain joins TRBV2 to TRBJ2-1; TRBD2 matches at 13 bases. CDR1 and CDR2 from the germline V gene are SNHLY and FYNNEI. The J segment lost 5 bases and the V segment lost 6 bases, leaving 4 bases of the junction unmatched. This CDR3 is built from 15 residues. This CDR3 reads CASSPTSGRDNEQFF. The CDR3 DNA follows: TGTGCCAGCAGCCCTACTAGCGGGAGGGACAATGAGCAGTTCTTC.

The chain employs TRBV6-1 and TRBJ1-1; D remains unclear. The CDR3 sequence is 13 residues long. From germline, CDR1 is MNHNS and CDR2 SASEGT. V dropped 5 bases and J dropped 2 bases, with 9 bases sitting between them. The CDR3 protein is CASSMTFNTEAFF. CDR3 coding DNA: TGTGCCAGCAGTATGACATTTAACACTGAAGCTTTCTTT.

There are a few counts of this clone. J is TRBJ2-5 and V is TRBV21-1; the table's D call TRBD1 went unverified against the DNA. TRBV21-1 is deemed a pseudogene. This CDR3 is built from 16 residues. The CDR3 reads CASSKGDRGRRETQYF. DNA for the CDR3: TGTGCCAGCAGCAAAGGAGACAGGGGGCGTCGGGAGACCCAGTACTTC.

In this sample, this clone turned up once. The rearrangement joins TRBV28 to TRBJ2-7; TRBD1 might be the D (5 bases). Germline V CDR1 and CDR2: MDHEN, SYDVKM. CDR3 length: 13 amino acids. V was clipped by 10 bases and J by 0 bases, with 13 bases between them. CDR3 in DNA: TGTGCCACGAGAGTTCAGGGCTCCTACGAGCAGTACTTC. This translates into CATRVQGSYEQYF.

The CDR3 bases are TGTGCCAGCAGCTTCGACAGGGTTTATTCACCCCTCCACTTT. Amino acids: CASSFDRVYSPLHF. The rearrangement links TRBV5-8 to TRBJ1-6; 7 nucleotides line up with TRBD1. Germline V gene lookup returns CDR1 SGHTS and CDR2 YDEGEE. The V and J ends lost 2 bases and 8 bases, in that order; junction bases with no gene match: 4. The CDR3 sequence is 14 residues long.